This T cell receptor beta chain appears in the sequencing data of a study of cytomegalovirus exposure and HLA in healthy donors. CDR1 and CDR2 (germline): MGHDK, SYGVNS. V was trimmed by 5 bases and J by 1 base, leaving 12 bases between them. The CDR3 sequence is 14 residues long. The PCR used 60 Vbeta and 13 Jbeta primers. Sequenced by immunoSEQ multiplex PCR; TCRdb stores in-frame clones only, minus some. The sample contains 55,000 to 85,000 clones, around 78% of which appear only once. This chain uses TRBV25-1 with TRBJ2-7, with a possible D match to TRBD2 (6 bases). The receptor's source is a man aged 18 to 30 in good health and CMV-seropositive. The sequencing sample was made of PBMCs. The CDR3 bases are TGTGCCAGCAGTAAGCACCGGGAGTCCTACGAGCAGTACTTC. This gives the protein CASSKHRESYEQYF.